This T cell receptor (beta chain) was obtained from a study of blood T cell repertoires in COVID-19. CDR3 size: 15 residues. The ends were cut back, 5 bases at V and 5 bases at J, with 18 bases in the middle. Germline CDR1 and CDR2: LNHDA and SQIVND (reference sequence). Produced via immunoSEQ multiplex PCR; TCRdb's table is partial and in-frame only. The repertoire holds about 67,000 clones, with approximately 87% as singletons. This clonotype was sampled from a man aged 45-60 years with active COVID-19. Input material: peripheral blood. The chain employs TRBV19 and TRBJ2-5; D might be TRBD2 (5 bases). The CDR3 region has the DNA TGTGCCAGTAGTTACCTCCAAGGGAGTGGGGAGACCCAGTACTTC. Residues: CASSYLQGSGETQYF.